Listed here is a single T cell receptor (beta chain). The data originate from a study of blood T cell repertoires in COVID-19. For the study at large: The United States, Italy and Spain provided the acute and convalescent COVID-19 samples. T cells, B-cell-depleted T cells, or PBMCs provided the cDNA or gDNA that served as material.

The CDR3 runs 15 residues. Germline CDR1 reads LNHDA; CDR2 reads SQIVND (reference sequence). Trimming took 3 bases from V and 1 from J, leaving 11 bases between them. Study processing details: Amplified reference gene primers provided the basis for estimating nucleated cell counts. Some clones are missing from TCRdb's copy, which holds only in-frame ones; the method was immunoSEQ multiplex PCR. V and J calls and clone size are as listed in that table; D and trimming were resolved from the DNA. The sample carries some 74,000 clones, 80% recorded once. The origin of this receptor is a human donor in a cohort sampled during active COVID-19. The chain uses TRBV19 and TRBJ2-3, with TRBD1 as a possible D gene (6 bases). Sequencing was performed on peripheral blood. DNA for the CDR3: TGTGCCAGTAGTATGGCAGGGGAAGGCACAGATACGCAGTATTTT. Translation gives CASSMAGEGTDTQYF.